Described below is a single T cell receptor beta chain sequence and its context. All enrollees were roughly 18 to 89 years old and from approximately 25 US areas. Donors in Cohort 3 who had recovered were those with two negative PCRs, healthcare professional clearance, or resolution of their symptoms. V shed 2 bases and J 3 bases; nucleotides not matched to a gene: 1. The CDR3 loop spans 13 amino acids. Germline V lookup: CDR1 SGHRS, CDR2 YFSETQ. The sample comes from a study of blood T cell repertoires in COVID-19. Study-wide context: T cells, B-cell-depleted T cells, or PBMCs supplied cDNA or gDNA.

Profiled with immunoSEQ multiplex PCR; TCRdb holds only in-frame clones, not every one. Here the sample spans 200,000 to 250,000 clones, roughly 79% being singletons. The sequenced sample consisted of PBMCs or T cells enriched from blood (not recorded which). The V and J genes are TRBV5-1 and TRBJ2-5; 7 bases are shared with TRBD1. The TCR originated in a man aged 40-50 years who had recovered from COVID-19. CDR3 loop: CASSFTGEETQYF. The CDR3 DNA follows: TGCGCCAGCAGCTTTACAGGGGAAGAGACCCAGTACTTC.